One sample yielded the 12 T cell receptor beta chains listed below, sequenced in a study of T cells in Graves' hyperthyroidism and ophthalmopathy. The investigators amplified TCR beta CDR3 regions from RNA transcripts. Using the HTBI primer set, a first-round RT-PCR was run on the TCR CDR3. From the multiplex PCR reads, TCRdb called clonotypes with MiXCR, one entry per CDR3 protein. Of 700,000 to 950,000 distinct CDR3 sequences listed, approximately 36% are singletons. Sequences were obtained from blood. These receptors were collected from a middle-aged woman with Graves' hyperthyroidism.

This clonotype was seen many times. The rearrangement uses TRBV4-3 and TRBJ2-5; 7 nucleotides agree with TRBD1. V was pared by 2 bases and J by 5 bases, with 8 bases of the junction left unmatched. CDR1 is LGHNA, CDR2 YSLEER, per germline. The CDR3 totals 15 residues. The CDR3 is CASSQRGQGEETQYF. In DNA form, the CDR3 reads TGCGCCAGCAGCCAAAGGGGGCAAGGGGAGGAGACCCAGTACTTC.

This clonotype was detected ten times or more. The rearrangement links TRBV12-3 or TRBV12-4 to TRBJ1-4, with no clear D. The CDR3 consists of 13 residues. Trimming cost V 3 bases and J 8 bases, with 10 bases left between them. In DNA form, the CDR3 reads TGTGCCAGCAGTTTGAACCGAGGGGAAAAACTGTTTTTT. Its protein is CASSLNRGEKLFF.

This clonotype was seen a few times. The chain carries TRBV7-2 and TRBJ2-7; D unclear. Per the germline V gene, CDR1 is SGHTA and CDR2 is FQGNSA. V lost 5 bases and J lost 5, with 16 bases in between. The CDR3 loop spans 14 amino acids. The CDR3 spells CASSTRTAKDEQYF. The CDR3 nucleotides are TGTGCCAGCAGCACACGGACGGCGAAAGACGAGCAGTACTTC.

This clonotype was found a few times. J is TRBJ1-2 and V is TRBV29-1; possibly TRBD1 for D (5 bases). Between the trimmed V and J ends, which lost 7 bases and 5 bases, there was a span of 20 bases. CDR1 and CDR2 (germline): SQVTM, ANQGSEA. The CDR3 totals 14 residues. The CDR3 loop is CSAPEDKRGYGYTF. CDR3 DNA sequence: TGCAGCGCACCAGAGGATAAGAGGGGTTATGGCTACACCTTC.

This clonotype came up a few times. The rearrangement joins TRBV6-5 to TRBJ1-6; 7 bases are a match to TRBD1. CDR3 length equals 16 residues. Germline V CDR1 and CDR2: MNHEY, SVGAGI. The V gene end was trimmed by 2 bases and the J gene end by 6 bases; junction bases not matched to a gene: 7. The CDR3 here is CASSYRPTGFNSPLHF. The CDR3 DNA reads as TGTGCCAGCAGTTACCGTCCGACAGGGTTTAATTCACCCCTCCACTTT.

This clonotype was seen more than once but under ten times. The chain links TRBV9 to TRBJ2-2; D ambiguous. This CDR3 region has 14 residues. Germline assignment: CDR1 SGDLS and CDR2 YYNGEE. The V gene lost 3 bases and the J gene lost 1 base, with 7 bases spanning the gap. The CDR3 nucleotides read TGTGCCAGCAGCGCCCCGGTGAACACCGGGGAGCTGTTTTTT. This translates into CASSAPVNTGELFF.

The chain is built from TRBV20-1 and TRBJ1-1, with 8 positions matching TRBD1. The CDR3 extends over 17 amino acids. In germline, CDR1 is DFQATT, CDR2 SNEGSKA (reference sequence). V lost 1 base, J lost 5 bases, and 15 bases stayed unmatched. In nucleotides, the CDR3 is TGCAGTGCTAGAGCGATTTCCCCGGCAGGGGGCAAGACTGAAGCTTTCTTT. Its translation is CSARAISPAGGKTEAFF.

V usage is TRBV10-1 and J usage is TRBJ2-2; no definite D call. V was trimmed by 7 bases and J by 1 base, leaving 13 bases between them. CDR1 and CDR2 (germline): WNHNN, SYGVQD (reference sequence). CDR3 size: 15 residues. CDR3 amino acids: CASTPLVLNTGELFF. In DNA form, the CDR3 reads TGCGCCAGCACCCCCTTGGTCTTGAACACCGGGGAGCTGTTTTTT.

The chain combines TRBV7-3 with TRBJ2-1; TRBD2 aligns across 14 bases. From germline, CDR1 is SGHTA and CDR2 FQGTGA. The CDR3 totals 14 residues. V shed 5 bases, J shed 15 bases, and the junction held 9 bases outside the gene matches. CDR3 bases: TGTGCCAGCAGCCAAGGGACTAGCGGGAGATCCCCGTTCTTC. Translating it yields CASSQGTSGRSPFF.

The chain joins TRBV24-1 to TRBJ2-1; D is possibly TRBD2 (6 bases). Trimming stripped 3 bases from V and 12 bases from J, with 14 bases between. The CDR3 sequence is 13 residues long. The V gene's germline CDR1 is KGHDR and CDR2 SFDVKD. The CDR3 DNA reads TGTGCCACCAGTGATGAGGGACTTCGCGGGCAGTTCTTC. The encoded protein is CATSDEGLRGQFF.

This clonotype was picked up a small number of times. As the CDR3 is not closed by the conserved phenylalanine or tryptophan, this likely results from a read error. J is TRBJ2-7 and V is TRBV12-3 or TRBV12-4, with D maybe TRBD1 (6 bases). The V and J ends lost 6 bases and 0 bases respectively, with 15 bases between them. The CDR3 contains 15 residues. The CDR3 coding sequence is TGTGCCAGCAGAGAAACGACAGGTAGCTCCTACGAGCAGTACCTC. Residues: CASRETTGSSYEQYL.

Many counts were recorded for this clonotype. The chain couples TRBV20-1 to TRBJ1-4; 7 positions agree with TRBD1. The germline CDR1 and CDR2 sequences are DFQATT and SNEGSKA (reference sequence). V was pared by 5 bases and J by 0 bases, with 0 bases of the junction left unmatched. The CDR3 extends over 13 amino acids. For the CDR3, the DNA is TGCAGTGCTGACAGGGCAACTAATGAAAAACTGTTTTTT. Amino acid sequence: CSADRATNEKLFF.